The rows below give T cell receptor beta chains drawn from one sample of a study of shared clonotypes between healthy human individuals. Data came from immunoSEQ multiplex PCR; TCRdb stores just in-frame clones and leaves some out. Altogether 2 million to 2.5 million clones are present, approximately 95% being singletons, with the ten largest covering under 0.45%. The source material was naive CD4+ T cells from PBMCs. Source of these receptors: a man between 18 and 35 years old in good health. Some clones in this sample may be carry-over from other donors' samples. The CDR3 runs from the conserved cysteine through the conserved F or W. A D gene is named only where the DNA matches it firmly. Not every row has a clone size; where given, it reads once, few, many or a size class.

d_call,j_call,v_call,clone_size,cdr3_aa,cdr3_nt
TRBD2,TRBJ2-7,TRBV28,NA,CASSPGTTEQYF,TGTGCCAGCAGTCCCGGGACTACCGAGCAGTACTTC
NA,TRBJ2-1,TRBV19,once,CASSPRVRNEQFF,TGTGCCAGTAGTCCCAGGGTTAGGAATGAGCAGTTCTTC
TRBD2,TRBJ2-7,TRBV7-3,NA,CASSLEGTSPYEQYF,TGTGCCAGCAGCTTAGAAGGGACTAGTCCCTACGAGCAGTACTTC
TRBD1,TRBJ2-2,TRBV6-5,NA,CAIRGRDTGELFF,TGTGCTATCAGGGGGCGGGACACCGGGGAGCTGTTTTTT
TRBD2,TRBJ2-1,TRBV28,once,CASSPGTSGGLYNEQFF,TGTGCCAGCAGTCCAGGGACTAGCGGAGGCCTCTACAATGAGCAGTTCTTC
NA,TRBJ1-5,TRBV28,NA,CASSLRLPNQPQHF,TGTGCCAGCAGTTTAAGGCTGCCCAATCAGCCCCAGCATTTT
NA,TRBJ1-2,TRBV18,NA,CASSPRQGERGYTF,TGTGCCAGCTCACCACGGCAGGGTGAACGTGGCTACACCTTC
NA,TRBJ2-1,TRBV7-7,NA,CASSLVGIGEQFF,TGTGCCAGCAGCTTAGTAGGGATAGGTGAGCAGTTCTTC
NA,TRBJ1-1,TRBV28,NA,CASSLTSATEAFF,TGTGCCAGCAGTTTAACGAGTGCAACTGAAGCTTTCTTT
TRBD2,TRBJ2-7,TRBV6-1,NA,CASSERAGAYEQYF,TGTGCCAGCAGTGAACGAGCGGGAGCCTACGAGCAGTACTTC
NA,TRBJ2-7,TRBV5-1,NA,CASSLEGTPEQYF,TGCGCCAGCAGCTTAGAAGGAACCCCCGAGCAGTACTTC
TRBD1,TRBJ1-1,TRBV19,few,CAPWGRGINTEAFF,TGTGCCCCCTGGGGCAGGGGGATTAACACTGAAGCTTTCTTT
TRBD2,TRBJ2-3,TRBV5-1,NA,CASSLGLAGRHTDTQYF,TGCGCCAGCAGCTTGGGTCTAGCGGGGAGGCACACAGATACGCAGTATTTT
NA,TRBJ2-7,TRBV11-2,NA,CASSLDRINPYEQYF,TGTGCCAGCAGCCTCGACAGAATAAACCCCTACGAGCAGTACTTC
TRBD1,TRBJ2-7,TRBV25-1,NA,CASSVGDRGQSSYEQYF,TGTGCCAGCAGTGTGGGAGACAGGGGTCAGAGCTCCTACGAGCAGTACTTC
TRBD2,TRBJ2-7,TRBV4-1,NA,CASSRFLAGEFDQYF,TGCGCCAGCAGCCGATTCCTAGCGGGAGAATTTGATCAGTACTTC
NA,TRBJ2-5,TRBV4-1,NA,CASSQEGGRLNF,TGCGCCAGCAGCCAAGAGGGTGGGAGGTTGAACTTC
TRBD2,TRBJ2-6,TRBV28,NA,CASSLYSLGLAGVGANVLTF,TGTGCCAGCAGTTTATATTCTCTGGGACTAGCGGGAGTTGGGGCCAACGTCCTGACTTTC
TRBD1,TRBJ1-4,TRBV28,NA,CASSATGSNEKLFF,TGTGCCAGCAGCGCGACAGGGTCCAATGAAAAACTGTTTTTT
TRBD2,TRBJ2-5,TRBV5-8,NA,CASSPGLAGFQETQYF,TGTGCCAGCAGCCCGGGACTAGCGGGCTTCCAAGAGACCCAGTACTTC
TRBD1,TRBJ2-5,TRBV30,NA,CAWTGGLGETQYF,TGTGCCTGGACAGGGGGCTTGGGGGAGACCCAGTACTTC